Listed here are 17 T cell receptor beta chains from one sample, sequenced in a study of T-cell reconstitution after alpha-beta-depleted transplantation in children (dated by TCRdb to about 2016). The treatment or condition label, as the study defines it: allogeneic hematopoietic cell transplantation with graft depleted of TCRalphabeta T cells and CD19 B cells. Library creation used PCR. Sequencing instrument: Illumina HiSeq 2500. Molecular barcoding was employed in the preparation of TCR libraries, with unique molecular identifiers being used to normalize TCRbeta repertoire quantification. TCRdb reprocessed the public reads (quality trimming at Q25 with fastp, clone calling with MiXCR) and kept in-frame beta chains. Rows are combined by CDR3 protein, so each entry shows the most common genes and DNA. In this sample the table shows over 200,000 distinct CDR3 sequences, roughly a tenth of which occur a single time. The ten largest clonotypes hold 25% to 30% of the sample.

The source material was PBMCs, sampled before TCRalphabeta/CD19-depleted stem cell transplant. These receptors were obtained from a child younger than two with acute myeloid leukemia, due to receive a stem cell transplant.

This clonotype was seen ten or more times. The rearrangement uses TRBV11-2 and TRBJ2-7; a possible D gene is TRBD2 (6 bases). Trimming removed 3 bases from V and 1 base from J, with 16 bases in between. The CDR3 has 16 amino acids. Germline V gene data show CDR1 as SGHAT and CDR2 as FQNNGV. CDR3 DNA: TGTGCCAGCAGCTTTGGGGGGAGAGGAAATTCCTACGAGCAGTACTTC. Its protein is CASSFGGRGNSYEQYF.

Points on this clonotype: A read error may account for a junction end that differs from germline. The genes are TRBV11-3 and TRBJ2-2, with 10 bases fitting TRBD1. This CDR3 contains 16 residues. Germline loops: CDR1 SGHNT, CDR2 YENEEA. The CDR3: CASSQRGQGDTGELIF. The CDR3 region has the DNA TGTGCCAGCAGCCAGAGAGGACAGGGGGACACCGGGGAGCTGATTTTT.

This clonotype was recorded at least ten times. The rearrangement uses TRBV6-5 and TRBJ2-1, with 11 bases fitting TRBD2. Trimming took 7 bases from V and 4 from J; bases not matched to a gene: 3. Germline-derived CDR1 and CDR2 are MNHEY and SVGAGI. The CDR3 has 14 amino acids. The CDR3 region has the DNA TGTGCCAGCACCCTAGCGGGGGGTTACAATGAGCAGTTCTTC. Its translation is CASTLAGGYNEQFF.

This clonotype was seen a few times. This chain joins TRBV10-1 and TRBJ2-1, with 8 bases that match TRBD1. V shed 3 bases, J shed 0 bases, and the junction held 1 base outside the gene matches. Germline V gene sequence: CDR1 WNHNN, CDR2 SYGVQD (reference sequence). The CDR3 totals 15 residues. The CDR3 loop is CASSEDRGSYNEQFF. CDR3 nucleotide sequence: TGCGCCAGCAGTGAAGACAGGGGCTCCTACAATGAGCAGTTCTTC.

The table lists this clonotype with many counts. This rearrangement joins TRBV18 to TRBJ2-3; possibly TRBD1 for D (5 bases). The germline CDR1 and CDR2 sequences are KGHSH and LQKENI. The CDR3 has 14 residues. V was trimmed by 3 bases and J by 0 bases, leaving 7 bases between them. This chain's CDR3 is CASSPRQSTDTQYF. The CDR3 coding sequence is TGTGCCAGCTCACCCCGACAGAGCACAGATACGCAGTATTTT.

With regard to this clonotype: In this CDR3 the conserved last residue, phenylalanine or tryptophan, is missing, so a read error is likely. The gene calls are TRBV12-3 or TRBV12-4 and TRBJ2-2; TRBD2 aligns across 12 bases. The CDR3 extends over 16 amino acids. V was pared by 5 bases and J by 4 bases, with 5 bases of the junction left unmatched. CDR3 region: CASSPPGLAGTGELFL. CDR3 nucleotide sequence: TGTGCCAGCAGTCCTCCGGGACTAGCGGGCACCGGGGAGCTGTTTCTT.

This clonotype was detected many times. This rearrangement joins TRBV5-6 to TRBJ1-1; D unclear. CDR3 length: 12 residues. The V and J ends lost 4 bases and 0 bases respectively, with 4 bases between them. Germline-derived CDR1 and CDR2 are SGHDT and YYEEEE. The CDR3 loop is CASSELNTEAFF. The CDR3 DNA sequence: TGTGCCAGCAGCGAGCTGAACACTGAAGCTTTCTTT.

This clonotype was counted ten times or more. This sequence joins TRBV28 and TRBJ1-6; D uncertain. The CDR3 covers 13 residues. The germline V gene encodes CDR1 MDHEN and CDR2 SYDVKM. V shed 8 bases and J shed 0 bases, with 5 bases lying between them. The CDR3 nucleotides read TGTGCCAGCTATCGCTCCTATAATTCACCCCTCCACTTT. The encoded protein is CASYRSYNSPLHF.

This clonotype was seen repeatedly, ten times or more. The chain links TRBV18 to TRBJ1-5; D perhaps matches TRBD1 (5 bases). V dropped 1 base and J dropped 6 bases, with 13 bases sitting between them. Germline CDR1 reads KGHSH; CDR2 reads LQKENI. The CDR3 loop spans 15 amino acids. The CDR3: CASSPRGGIGQPQHF. CDR3 in DNA: TGTGCCAGCTCACCACGGGGGGGGATCGGTCAGCCCCAGCATTTT.

This clonotype has a count of ten or more. Here the CDR3 reads CASSEWPGQGLNQPQHF. CDR3 bases: TGCGCCAGCAGTGAGTGGCCGGGACAGGGGCTCAATCAGCCCCAGCATTTT. This chain joins TRBV10-2 and TRBJ1-5, with 10 bases fitting TRBD1. The CDR3 spans 17 residues. CDR1 WSHSY and CDR2 SAAADI come from the germline V gene. The V gene end was trimmed by 1 base and the J gene end by 3 bases; junction bases not matched to a gene: 6.

Many counts were recorded for this clonotype. The CDR3 protein is CASSEAGMKSEAFF. As DNA, the CDR3 is TGTGCCAGCAGTGAAGCCGGGATGAAATCTGAAGCTTTCTTT. V gene TRBV2 combines with J gene TRBJ1-1; D unresolved. Germline-derived CDR1 and CDR2 are SNHLY and FYNNEI. V lost 0 bases, J lost 6 bases, and 11 bases lay in between. This CDR3 has 14 residues.

This clonotype appeared many times. In nucleotides, the CDR3 is TGTGCCAGCAGCGATCCACGGGGGGCTAACGAAGCCGCTGAAGCTTTCTTT. Translating gives CASSDPRGANEAAEAFF. The rearrangement joins TRBV9 to TRBJ1-1, with a tentative D call TRBD1 (6 bases). CDR3 length: 17 residues. Trimming stripped 3 bases from V and 6 bases from J, with 24 bases between. Looked up from germline, CDR1 is SGDLS and CDR2 is YYNGEE.

This clonotype was found a few times. A junction boundary mismatches the germline segment, possibly from a read error. This sequence joins TRBV7-9 and TRBJ2-7; 8 bases fit TRBD2. Germline V gene sequence: CDR1 SEHNR, CDR2 FQNEAQ (reference sequence). This CDR3 is 15 amino acids long. CDR3 sequence reads: CASSSLRGRSYEQYF. The CDR3 coding sequence is TGTGCTAGCAGCTCCTTGCGCGGGAGGAGTTACGAGCAGTACTTC.

This clonotype was seen at least ten times. The chain combines TRBV5-1 with TRBJ2-7; TRBD1 aligns across 9 bases. V dropped 4 bases and J dropped 5; count of bases not matched to a gene: 7. This CDR3 has 14 residues. Per germline, CDR1 SGHRS and CDR2 YFSETQ. The CDR3 protein is CASSPTGGRNEQYF. The CDR3 bases are TGCGCCAGCAGCCCGACAGGGGGAAGAAACGAGCAGTACTTC.

This clonotype has ten or more counts. V is TRBV20-1 and J is TRBJ2-3; possible D gene TRBD1, 6 bases. The CDR3 covers 14 residues. Germline-derived CDR1 and CDR2 are DFQATT and SNEGSKA (reference sequence). The V and J ends lost 6 bases and 2 bases respectively, with 15 bases between them. In DNA form, the CDR3 reads TGCAGTGCCCAAGGACAGTATGACACAGATACGCAGTATTTT. As protein: CSAQGQYDTDTQYF.

This chain joins TRBV2 and TRBJ2-6; D remains ambiguous. V was pared by 7 bases and J by 3 bases, with 7 bases between. Germline V gene lookup returns CDR1 SNHLY and CDR2 FYNNEI. The CDR3 is made up of 13 amino acids. For the CDR3, the DNA is TGTGCCAGCACAAATGGTGGGGCCAACGTCCTGACTTTC. Translated, it gives CASTNGGANVLTF.

This clonotype was recorded many times. This sequence joins TRBV27 and TRBJ2-1, with a weak D call TRBD1 (5 bases). Trimming left V 3 bases short and J 3 bases short, with 12 bases between. The CDR3 sequence is 15 residues long. CDR1 is MNHEY and CDR2 is SMNVEV in the germline V gene (reference sequence). The CDR3 reads CASSFRPQGYNEQFF. CDR3 in DNA: TGTGCCAGCAGTTTCAGGCCCCAGGGCTACAATGAGCAGTTCTTC.